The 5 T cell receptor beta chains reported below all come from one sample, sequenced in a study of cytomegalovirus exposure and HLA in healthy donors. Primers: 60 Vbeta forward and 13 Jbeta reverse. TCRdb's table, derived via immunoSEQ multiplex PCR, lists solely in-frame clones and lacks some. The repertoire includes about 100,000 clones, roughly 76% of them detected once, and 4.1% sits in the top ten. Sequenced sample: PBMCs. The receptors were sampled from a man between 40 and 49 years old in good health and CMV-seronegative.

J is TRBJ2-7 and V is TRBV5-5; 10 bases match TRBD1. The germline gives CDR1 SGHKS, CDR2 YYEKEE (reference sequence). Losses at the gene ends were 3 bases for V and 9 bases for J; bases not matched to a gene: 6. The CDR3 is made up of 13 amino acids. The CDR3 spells CASSWDRGSGQYV. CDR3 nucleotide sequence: TGTGCCAGCAGCTGGGACAGGGGTTCAGGGCAGTACGTC.

The CDR3 DNA reads as TGTGCCAGCAGCCCACTGGACAGTTATTCACCCCTCCACTTT. Amino acid sequence: CASSPLDSYSPLHF. The rearrangement links TRBV11-2 to TRBJ1-6; tentatively, D is TRBD1 (6 bases). The germline CDR1 and CDR2 sequences are SGHAT and FQNNGV. The length of the CDR3 is 14 residues. The V gene lost 5 bases and the J gene lost 8 bases, with 13 bases spanning the gap.

CDR3 nucleotides: TGTGCCAGCAGCCAAGATAGATGGCAGGGGAACTATGGCTACACCTTC. This codes for CASSQDRWQGNYGYTF. The chain joins TRBV4-2 to TRBJ1-2, with D possibly TRBD1 on 6 matching bases. The CDR3 has 16 residues. V was shortened by 0 bases and J by 2 bases, with 13 bases between the two germline ends. Germline values: CDR1 LGHNA, CDR2 YNFKEQ.

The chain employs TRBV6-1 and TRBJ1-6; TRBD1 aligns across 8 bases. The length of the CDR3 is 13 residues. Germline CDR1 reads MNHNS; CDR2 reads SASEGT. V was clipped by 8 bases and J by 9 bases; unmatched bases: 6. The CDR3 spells CASLDRGVSPLHF. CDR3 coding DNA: TGTGCCAGCCTTGACAGGGGAGTTTCACCCCTCCACTTT.

The CDR3: CATSPQGGQGNQPQHF. CDR3 DNA: TGTGCCACCAGCCCCCAAGGGGGACAGGGAAATCAGCCCCAGCATTTT. The V and J genes are TRBV15 and TRBJ1-5; 9 nucleotides agree with TRBD1. CDR3 size: 16 residues. J gave up 4 bases and V 5 bases, and 9 bases lay outside the gene matches. Germline CDR1 reads LNHNV; CDR2 reads YYDKDF (reference sequence).